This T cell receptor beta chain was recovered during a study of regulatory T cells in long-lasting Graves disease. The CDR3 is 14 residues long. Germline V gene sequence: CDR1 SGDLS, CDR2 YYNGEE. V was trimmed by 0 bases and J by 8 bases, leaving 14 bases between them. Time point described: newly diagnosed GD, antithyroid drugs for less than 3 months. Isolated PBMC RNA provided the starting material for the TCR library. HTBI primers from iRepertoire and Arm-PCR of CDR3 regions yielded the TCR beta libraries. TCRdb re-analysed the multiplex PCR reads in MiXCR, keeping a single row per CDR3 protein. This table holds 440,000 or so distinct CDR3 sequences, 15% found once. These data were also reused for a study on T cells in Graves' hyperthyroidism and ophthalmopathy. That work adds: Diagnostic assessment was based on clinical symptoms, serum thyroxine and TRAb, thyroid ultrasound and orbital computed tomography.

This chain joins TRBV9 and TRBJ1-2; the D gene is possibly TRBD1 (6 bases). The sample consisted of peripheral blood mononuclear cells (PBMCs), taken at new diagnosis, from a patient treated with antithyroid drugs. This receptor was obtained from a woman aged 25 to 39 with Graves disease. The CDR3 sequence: CASSVEVGGDGYTF. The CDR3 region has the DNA TGTGCCAGCAGCGTAGAGGTGGGGGGCGACGGCTACACCTTC. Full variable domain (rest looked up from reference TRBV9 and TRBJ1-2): DSGVTQTPKHLITATGQRVTLRCSPRSGDLSVYWYQQSLDQGLQFLIQYYNGEERAKGNILERFSAQQFPDLHSELNLSSLELGDSALYFCASSVEVGGDGYTFGSGTRLTVV.